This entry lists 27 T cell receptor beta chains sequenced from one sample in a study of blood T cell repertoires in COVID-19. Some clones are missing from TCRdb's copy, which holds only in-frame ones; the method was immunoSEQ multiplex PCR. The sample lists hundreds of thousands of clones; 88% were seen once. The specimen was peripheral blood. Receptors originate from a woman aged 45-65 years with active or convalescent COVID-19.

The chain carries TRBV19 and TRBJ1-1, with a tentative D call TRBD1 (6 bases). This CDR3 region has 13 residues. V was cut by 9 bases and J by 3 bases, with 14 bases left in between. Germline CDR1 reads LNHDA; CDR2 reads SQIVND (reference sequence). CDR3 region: CASAKEGDTEAFF. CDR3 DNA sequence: TGTGCCAGCGCCAAAGAGGGGGACACTGAAGCTTTCTTT.

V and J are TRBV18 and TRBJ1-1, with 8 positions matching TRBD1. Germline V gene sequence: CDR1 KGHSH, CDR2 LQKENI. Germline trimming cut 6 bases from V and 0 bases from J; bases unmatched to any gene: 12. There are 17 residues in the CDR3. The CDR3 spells CASSRVTGATVNTEAFF. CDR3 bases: TGTGCCAGCTCGCGGGTGACAGGGGCGACGGTGAACACTGAAGCTTTCTTT.

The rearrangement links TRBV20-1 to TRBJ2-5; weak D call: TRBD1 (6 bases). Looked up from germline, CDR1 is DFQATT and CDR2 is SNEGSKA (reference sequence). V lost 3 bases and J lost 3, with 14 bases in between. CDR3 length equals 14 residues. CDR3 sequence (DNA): TGCAGTGCTAGTGGACAGAAAAAAGAAGAGACCCAGTACTTC. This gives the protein CSASGQKKEETQYF.

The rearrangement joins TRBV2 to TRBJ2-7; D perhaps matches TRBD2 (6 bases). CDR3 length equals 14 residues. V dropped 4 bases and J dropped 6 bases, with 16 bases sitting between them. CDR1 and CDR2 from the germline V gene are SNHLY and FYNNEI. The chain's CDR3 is CASSVISGGTEQYF. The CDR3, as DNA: TGTGCCAGCAGTGTTATATCAGGCGGGACCGAGCAGTACTTC.

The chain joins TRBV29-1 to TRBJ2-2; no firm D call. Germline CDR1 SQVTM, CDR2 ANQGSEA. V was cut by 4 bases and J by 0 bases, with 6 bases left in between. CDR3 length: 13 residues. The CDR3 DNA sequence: TGCAGCGTTGCTAATCCGAACACCGGGGAGCTGTTTTTT. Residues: CSVANPNTGELFF.

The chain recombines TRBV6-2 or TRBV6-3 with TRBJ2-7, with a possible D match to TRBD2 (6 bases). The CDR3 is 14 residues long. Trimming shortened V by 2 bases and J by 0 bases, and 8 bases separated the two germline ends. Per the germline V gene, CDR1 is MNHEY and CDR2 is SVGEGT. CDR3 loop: CASSYDGSSYEQYF. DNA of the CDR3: TGTGCCAGCAGTTACGACGGGAGCTCCTACGAGCAGTACTTC.

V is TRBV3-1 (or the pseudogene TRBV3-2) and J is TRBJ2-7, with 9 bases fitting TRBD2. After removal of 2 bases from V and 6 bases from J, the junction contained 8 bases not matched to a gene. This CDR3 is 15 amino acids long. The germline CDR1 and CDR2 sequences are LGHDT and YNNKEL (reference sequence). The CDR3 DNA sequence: TGTGCCAGCAGCCAAACCTCTAGCGGGGTCGGCGAGCAGTACTTC. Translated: CASSQTSSGVGEQYF.

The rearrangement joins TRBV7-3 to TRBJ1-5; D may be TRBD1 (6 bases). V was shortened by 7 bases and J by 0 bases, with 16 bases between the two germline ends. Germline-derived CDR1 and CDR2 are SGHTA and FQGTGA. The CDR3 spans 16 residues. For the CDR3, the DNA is TGTGCCAGCAATCTGACCGGACAGTATAGCAATCAGCCCCAGCATTTT. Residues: CASNLTGQYSNQPQHF.

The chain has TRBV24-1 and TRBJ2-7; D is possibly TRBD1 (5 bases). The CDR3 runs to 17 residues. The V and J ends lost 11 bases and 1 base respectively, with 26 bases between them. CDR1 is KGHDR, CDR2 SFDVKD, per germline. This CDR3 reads CAISSNGADVSSYEQYF. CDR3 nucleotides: TGTGCCATCTCCTCAAATGGGGCGGACGTCAGTTCCTACGAGCAGTACTTC.

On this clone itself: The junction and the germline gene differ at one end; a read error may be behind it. CDR3 region: CASSDPGHSLF. As DNA, the CDR3 is TGTGCCAGCAGTGACCCGGGACACTCCCTCTTC. The genes are TRBV6-1 and TRBJ2-7; possible D gene TRBD1, 6 bases. CDR1 MNHNS and CDR2 SASEGT come from the germline V gene. CDR3 length: 11 residues.

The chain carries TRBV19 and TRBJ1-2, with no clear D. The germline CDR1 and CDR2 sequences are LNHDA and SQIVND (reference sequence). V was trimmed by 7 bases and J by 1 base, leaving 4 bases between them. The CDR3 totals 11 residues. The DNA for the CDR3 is TGTGCCAGTACAGATAACTATGGCTACACCTTC. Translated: CASTDNYGYTF.

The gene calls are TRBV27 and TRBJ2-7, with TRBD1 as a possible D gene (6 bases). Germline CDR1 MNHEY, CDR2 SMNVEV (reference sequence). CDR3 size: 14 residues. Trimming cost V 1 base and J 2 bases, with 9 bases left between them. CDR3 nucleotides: TGTGCCAGCAGTTTATTACAGGGCGCCTACGAGCAGTACTTC. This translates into CASSLLQGAYEQYF.

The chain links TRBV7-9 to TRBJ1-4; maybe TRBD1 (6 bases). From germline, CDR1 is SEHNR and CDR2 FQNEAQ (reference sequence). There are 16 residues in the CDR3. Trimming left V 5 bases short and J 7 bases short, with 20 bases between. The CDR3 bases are TGTGCCAGCAGCAAAATGGACAGAGGTTACGTTGAAAAACTGTTTTTT. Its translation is CASSKMDRGYVEKLFF.

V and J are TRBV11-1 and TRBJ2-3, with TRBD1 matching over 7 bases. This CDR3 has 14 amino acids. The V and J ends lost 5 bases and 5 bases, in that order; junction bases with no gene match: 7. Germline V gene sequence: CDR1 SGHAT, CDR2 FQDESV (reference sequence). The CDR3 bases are TGTGCCAGCAGCCGACAGGGATTTCGAGATACGCAGTATTTT. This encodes CASSRQGFRDTQYF.

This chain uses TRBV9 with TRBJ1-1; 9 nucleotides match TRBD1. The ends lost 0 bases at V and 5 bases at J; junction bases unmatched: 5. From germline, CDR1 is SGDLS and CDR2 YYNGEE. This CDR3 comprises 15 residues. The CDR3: CASSVGGQGVTEAFF. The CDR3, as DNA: TGTGCCAGCAGCGTAGGGGGACAGGGAGTTACTGAAGCTTTCTTT.

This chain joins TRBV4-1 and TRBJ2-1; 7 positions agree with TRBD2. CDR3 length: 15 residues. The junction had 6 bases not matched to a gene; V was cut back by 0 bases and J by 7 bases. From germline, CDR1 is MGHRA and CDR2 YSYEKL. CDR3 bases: TGCGCCAGCAGCCAAGATATAGGACTAGGAAATGAGCAGTTCTTC. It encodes CASSQDIGLGNEQFF.

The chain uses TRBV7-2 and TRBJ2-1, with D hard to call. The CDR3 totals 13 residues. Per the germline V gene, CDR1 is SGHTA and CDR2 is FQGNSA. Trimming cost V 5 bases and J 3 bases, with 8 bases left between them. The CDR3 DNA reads TGTGCCAGCAGCCCAGTAAACTACAATGAGCAGTTCTTC. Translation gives CASSPVNYNEQFF.

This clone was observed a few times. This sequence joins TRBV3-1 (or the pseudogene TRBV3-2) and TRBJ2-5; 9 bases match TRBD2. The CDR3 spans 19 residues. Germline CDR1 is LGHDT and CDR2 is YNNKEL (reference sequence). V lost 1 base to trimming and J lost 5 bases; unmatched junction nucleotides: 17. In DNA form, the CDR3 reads TGTGCCAGCAGCCAAGTGGGGGTAGGTAGCGGGGGCGTTTTGGAGACCCAGTACTTC. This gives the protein CASSQVGVGSGGVLETQYF.

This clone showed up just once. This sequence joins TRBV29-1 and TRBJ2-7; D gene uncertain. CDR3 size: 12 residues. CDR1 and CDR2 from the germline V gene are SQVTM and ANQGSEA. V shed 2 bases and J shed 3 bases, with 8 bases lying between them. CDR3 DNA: TGCAGCGTTGAAATCCAGGACTACGAGCAGTACTTC. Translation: CSVEIQDYEQYF.

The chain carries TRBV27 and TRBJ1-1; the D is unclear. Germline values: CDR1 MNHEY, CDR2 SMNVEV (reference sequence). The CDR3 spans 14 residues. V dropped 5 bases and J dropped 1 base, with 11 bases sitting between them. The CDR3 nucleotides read TGTGCCAGCAGTCCGACAAGTCAGAACACTGAAGCTTTCTTT. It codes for CASSPTSQNTEAFF.

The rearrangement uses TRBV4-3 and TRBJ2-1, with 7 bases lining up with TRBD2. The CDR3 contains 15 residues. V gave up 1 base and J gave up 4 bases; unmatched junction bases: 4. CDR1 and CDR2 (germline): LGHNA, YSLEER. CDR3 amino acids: CASSQGLGRYNEQFF. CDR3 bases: TGCGCCAGCAGCCAAGGTCTCGGGAGGTACAATGAGCAGTTCTTC.

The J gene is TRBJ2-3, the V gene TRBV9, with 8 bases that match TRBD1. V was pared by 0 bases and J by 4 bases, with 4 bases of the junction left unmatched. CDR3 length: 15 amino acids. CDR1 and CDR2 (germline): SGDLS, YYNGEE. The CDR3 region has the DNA TGTGCCAGCAGCGTAGGAGACAGGGGCGCAGATACGCAGTATTTT. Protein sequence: CASSVGDRGADTQYF.

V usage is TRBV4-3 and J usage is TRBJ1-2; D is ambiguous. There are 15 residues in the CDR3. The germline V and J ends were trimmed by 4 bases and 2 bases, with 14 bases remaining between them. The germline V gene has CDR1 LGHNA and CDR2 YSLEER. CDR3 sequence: CASSPLLTLNYGYTF. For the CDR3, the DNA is TGCGCCAGCAGCCCTCTTTTGACTTTAAACTATGGCTACACCTTC.

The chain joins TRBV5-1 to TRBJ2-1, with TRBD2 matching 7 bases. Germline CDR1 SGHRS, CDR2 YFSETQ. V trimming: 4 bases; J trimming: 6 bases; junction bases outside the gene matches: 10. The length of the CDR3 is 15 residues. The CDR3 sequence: CASSQTSVFGNEQFF. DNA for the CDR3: TGCGCCAGCAGCCAAACTAGCGTCTTTGGCAATGAGCAGTTCTTC.

CDR3 nucleotide sequence: TGTGCCAGCAGCCATGGGACAGGAAATCAGCCCCAGCATTTT. Translation gives CASSHGTGNQPQHF. V usage is TRBV27 and J usage is TRBJ1-5, with 8 positions matching TRBD1. The CDR3 is made up of 14 amino acids. V shed 6 bases and J 4 bases; nucleotides not matched to a gene: 5. CDR1 and CDR2 from the germline V gene are MNHEY and SMNVEV (reference sequence).

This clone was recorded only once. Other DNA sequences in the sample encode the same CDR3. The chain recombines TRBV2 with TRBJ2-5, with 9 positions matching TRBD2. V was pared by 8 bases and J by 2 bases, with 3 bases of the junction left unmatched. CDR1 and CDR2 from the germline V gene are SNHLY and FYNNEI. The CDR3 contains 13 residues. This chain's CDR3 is CASGGGVQETQYF. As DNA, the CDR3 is TGTGCCAGCGGCGGGGGGGTACAAGAGACCCAGTACTTC.

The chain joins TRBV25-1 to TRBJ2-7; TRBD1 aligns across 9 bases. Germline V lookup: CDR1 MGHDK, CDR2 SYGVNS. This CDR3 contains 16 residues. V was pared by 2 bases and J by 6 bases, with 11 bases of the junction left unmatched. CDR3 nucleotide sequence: TGTGCCAGCAGTGAAGTTGCGGGACAGGGCGAGATCGAGCAGTACTTC. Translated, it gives CASSEVAGQGEIEQYF.